Below are 29 T cell receptor beta chains sequenced from a single sample in a study of cytomegalovirus exposure and HLA in healthy donors. 13 Jbeta primers and 60 Vbeta primers were used for the PCR. Here immunoSEQ multiplex PCR was the method, and the copy in TCRdb shows in-frame clones only, minus some. The sample includes approximately 120,000 clones. Sequenced input: PBMCs. The receptors were sampled from a man between 25 and 39 years old in good health and CMV-seronegative.

This rearrangement joins TRBV6-1 to TRBJ2-1, with D perhaps matching TRBD1 (6 bases). V dropped 2 bases and J dropped 0 bases, with 11 bases sitting between them. This CDR3 has 16 residues. In germline, CDR1 is MNHNS, CDR2 SASEGT. This CDR3 reads CASSEQGLASYNEQFF. The CDR3 region has the DNA TGTGCCAGCAGTGAACAGGGGCTAGCCTCCTACAATGAGCAGTTCTTC.

The rearrangement joins TRBV6-5 to TRBJ1-2; D is undetermined. Germline assignment: CDR1 MNHEY and CDR2 SVGAGI. This CDR3 contains 14 residues. Trimming took off 0 bases at V and 2 bases at J, with 7 bases between the two ends. DNA of the CDR3: TGTGCCAGCAGTTACTCGAACAGAAACTATGGCTACACCTTC. This codes for CASSYSNRNYGYTF.

The chain is built from TRBV30 and TRBJ2-1, with TRBD1 as a possible D gene (6 bases). Trimming removed 6 bases from V and 10 bases from J, with 13 bases in between. CDR1 is GTSNPN, CDR2 SVGIG, per germline (reference sequence). The CDR3 is 11 amino acids. The chain's CDR3 is CACGDTPEQFF. The CDR3 bases are TGTGCCTGCGGGGACACCCCGGAGCAGTTCTTC.

The rearrangement joins TRBV18 to TRBJ1-5; the D is unclear. Germline V gene sequence: CDR1 KGHSH, CDR2 LQKENI. The CDR3 has 15 residues. V lost 8 bases and J 1 base, leaving 15 bases between the germline ends. CDR3 DNA sequence: TGTGCCAGCGCCCAGGAAAGAATGAGCAATCAGCCCCAGCATTTT. Translated, it gives CASAQERMSNQPQHF.

This chain links TRBV28 with TRBJ1-5; D is perhaps TRBD1 (6 bases). CDR1 is MDHEN, CDR2 SYDVKM, per germline. V was shortened by 5 bases and J by 2 bases, with 13 bases between the two germline ends. The CDR3 length is 15 residues. The CDR3 DNA sequence: TGTGCCAGCAGTGGACAGACGCTCGGCAATCAGCCCCAGCATTTT. Protein: CASSGQTLGNQPQHF. Variable domain in full (rest from reference TRBV28 and TRBJ1-5): DVKVTQSSRYLVKRTGEKVFLECVQDMDHENMFWYRQDPGLGLRLIYFSYDVKMKEKGDIPEGYSVSREKKERFSLILESASTNQTSMYLCASSGQTLGNQPQHFGDGTRLSIL.

This CDR3 reads CASSLGGQGDTQYF. The CDR3 DNA reads as TGCGCCAGCAGCTTGGGGGGACAGGGGGATACGCAGTATTTT. This chain uses TRBV5-1 with TRBJ2-3; TRBD1 agrees at 10 bases. V was clipped by 0 bases and J by 6 bases; unmatched bases: 1. This CDR3 is 14 amino acids long. Germline CDR1 reads SGHRS; CDR2 reads YFSETQ. Full variable domain (outside the CDR3, taken from reference TRBV5-1 and TRBJ2-3): KAGVTQTPRYLIKTRGQQVTLSCSPISGHRSVSWYQQTPGQGLQFLFEYFSETQRNKGNFPGRFSGRQFSNSRSEMNVSTLELGDSALYLCASSLGGQGDTQYFGPGTRLTVL.

V and J are TRBV2 and TRBJ2-7; a weak D match, TRBD2 (5 bases). V was trimmed by 4 bases and J by 4 bases, leaving 14 bases between them. The germline V gene encodes CDR1 SNHLY and CDR2 FYNNEI. The CDR3 spans 14 residues. The CDR3 region is CASSARGSYYEQYF. The CDR3 DNA is TGTGCCAGCAGTGCCCGGGGATCCTATTACGAGCAGTACTTC.

The chain recombines TRBV11-2 with TRBJ2-7, with 9 positions matching TRBD2. From germline, CDR1 is SGHAT and CDR2 FQNNGV. J gave up 3 bases and V 5 bases, and 8 bases lay outside the gene matches. The length of the CDR3 is 15 residues. CDR3 nucleotides: TGTGCCAGCAGCCGTGACCTAGCGGGAAACTACGAGCAGTACTTC. The encoded protein is CASSRDLAGNYEQYF.

This rearrangement joins TRBV11-2 to TRBJ2-2, with 9 bases fitting TRBD1. V lost 9 bases, J lost 8 bases, and 10 bases stayed unmatched. This CDR3 is 14 amino acids long. From germline, CDR1 is SGHAT and CDR2 FQNNGV. The CDR3 nucleotides are TGTGCCAGTAAACAGGGGGCGTCATTTGGGGAGCTGTTTTTT. Its protein is CASKQGASFGELFF.

The V gene is TRBV6-4, the J gene TRBJ2-3, with D maybe TRBD2 (6 bases). V lost 2 bases, J lost 2 bases, and 11 bases lay in between. CDR3 length: 15 amino acids. Germline V gene data show CDR1 as MRHNA and CDR2 as SNTAGT. The CDR3 protein is CASSDGGLTTDTQYF. CDR3 in DNA: TGTGCCAGCAGTGACGGTGGACTAACCACAGATACGCAGTATTTT.

V and J are TRBV28 and TRBJ1-2, with D maybe TRBD1 (5 bases). The CDR3 has 13 amino acids. Germline V gives CDR1 MDHEN, CDR2 SYDVKM. V lost 6 bases and J lost 6, with 14 bases in between. The CDR3 reads CASRIQGSDGYTF. The CDR3 nucleotides read TGTGCCAGCAGGATTCAGGGTAGTGATGGCTACACCTTC.

V usage is TRBV5-4 and J usage is TRBJ2-7; 14 positions match TRBD2. The trim removed 4 bases at V and 3 bases at J, leaving 0 bases unmatched. The germline V gene has CDR1 SGHNT and CDR2 YYREEE (reference sequence). The CDR3 totals 14 residues. CDR3 residues: CASSGTSGSYEQYF. In nucleotides, the CDR3 is TGTGCCAGCAGCGGGACTAGCGGGAGCTACGAGCAGTACTTC.

The rearrangement joins TRBV15 to TRBJ1-2; D is unresolved. The CDR3 contains 17 residues. Germline CDR1 reads LNHNV; CDR2 reads YYDKDF (reference sequence). V was shortened by 0 bases and J by 0 bases, with 14 bases between the two germline ends. The chain's CDR3 is CATSRDWVAAANYGYTF. CDR3 DNA sequence: TGTGCCACCAGCAGAGATTGGGTGGCGGCGGCTAACTATGGCTACACCTTC. The complete variable domain, with remaining parts taken from reference TRBV15 and TRBJ1-2, reads DAMVIQNPRYQVTQFGKPVTLSCSQTLNHNVMYWYQQKSSQAPKLLFHYYDKDFNNEADTPDNFQSRRPNTSFCFLDIRSPGLGDTAMYLCATSRDWVAAANYGYTFGSGTRLTVV.

The chain recombines TRBV5-6 with TRBJ2-1, with a possible D match to TRBD1 (6 bases). Looked up from germline, CDR1 is SGHDT and CDR2 is YYEEEE. V was shortened by 0 bases and J by 15 bases, with 19 bases between the two germline ends. CDR3 length: 14 amino acids. The CDR3 spells CASSLAWTALGRFF. The DNA of the CDR3 is TGTGCCAGCAGCTTGGCCTGGACAGCTTTGGGTAGGTTCTTC.

The genes are TRBV29-1 and TRBJ2-5, with a possible D match to TRBD2 (6 bases). Near its end, the DNA agrees better with TRBJ2-7, so the J call may be wrong. Per germline, CDR1 SQVTM and CDR2 ANQGSEA. The CDR3 extends over 13 amino acids. The CDR3 coding sequence is TGCAGCGTTCATACGGGAGACGGGTACGAGCAGTACTTC. Protein product: CSVHTGDGYEQYF.

The chain carries TRBV7-3 and TRBJ2-2; 10 bases are shared with TRBD2. The V gene end was trimmed by 5 bases and the J gene end by 9 bases; junction bases not matched to a gene: 9. The germline CDR1 and CDR2 sequences are SGHTA and FQGTGA. This CDR3 region has 15 residues. CDR3 DNA: TGTGCCAGCAGCCACTTAGCGGGAGGATCCCGGGAGCTGTTTTTT. This sequence encodes CASSHLAGGSRELFF. Supplemented by reference TRBV7-3 and TRBJ2-2, the full variable domain reads GAGVSQTPSNKVTEKGKYVELRCDPISGHTALYWYRQSLGQGPEFLIYFQGTGAADDSGLPNDRFFAVRPEGSVSTLKIQRTERGDSAVYLCASSHLAGGSRELFFGEGSRLTVL.

This chain's CDR3 is CASSSEPGSYYSNQPQHF. CDR3 nucleotides: TGTGCCAGCAGCTCAGAACCCGGGAGTTACTATAGCAATCAGCCCCAGCATTTT. This chain uses TRBV7-9 with TRBJ1-5; D ambiguous. The CDR3 is made up of 18 amino acids. V was pared by 4 bases and J by 0 bases, with 19 bases between. Germline V gene data show CDR1 as SEHNR and CDR2 as FQNEAQ (reference sequence).

This chain uses TRBV29-1 with TRBJ1-1, with D unresolved. CDR3 size: 13 residues. Trimming stripped 4 bases from V and 4 bases from J, with 13 bases between. Germline V CDR1 and CDR2: SQVTM, ANQGSEA. In nucleotides, the CDR3 is TGCAGCGTTGGTCACACCTGGAGCACTGAAGCTTTCTTT. This codes for CSVGHTWSTEAFF.

The chain links TRBV29-1 to TRBJ2-7; maybe TRBD2 (7 bases). The germline CDR1 and CDR2 sequences are SQVTM and ANQGSEA. The CDR3 covers 14 residues. V lost 5 bases, J lost 4 bases, and 18 bases lay in between. The CDR3 DNA is TGCAGCGTTATCCCGGGGGGCGCTAATTACGAGCAGTACTTC. This encodes CSVIPGGANYEQYF.

This chain uses TRBV7-2 with TRBJ2-7; tentatively, D is TRBD2 (6 bases). V lost 5 bases, J lost 5 bases, and 10 bases lay in between. The CDR3 has 12 amino acids. Germline V gene sequence: CDR1 SGHTA, CDR2 FQGNSA. The CDR3 is CASSPPGDEQYF. DNA of the CDR3: TGTGCCAGCAGCCCCCCGGGAGACGAGCAGTACTTC.

The chain has TRBV19 and TRBJ2-5; D perhaps matches TRBD2 (5 bases). With 2 bases removed from V and 1 base from J, the gap between germline ends came to 8 bases. The CDR3 length is 14 residues. The V gene's germline CDR1 is LNHDA and CDR2 SQIVND (reference sequence). The CDR3 DNA reads as TGTGCCAGTAGTATATCCACTAGCCAAGAGACCCAGTACTTC. Translation: CASSISTSQETQYF.

V gene TRBV6-1 combines with J gene TRBJ2-2; D is undetermined. Germline V gene lookup returns CDR1 MNHNS and CDR2 SASEGT. This CDR3 is 12 amino acids long. V was shortened by 6 bases and J by 5 bases, with 7 bases between the two germline ends. The CDR3 bases are TGTGCCAGCAGCCTAGTTACCGGGGAGCTGTTTTTT. It yields the protein CASSLVTGELFF.

This sequence joins TRBV7-6 and TRBJ2-7, with D possibly being TRBD2 (6 bases). Germline CDR1 is SGHVS and CDR2 is FNYEAQ. This CDR3 comprises 14 residues. V dropped 0 bases and J dropped 4 bases, with 10 bases sitting between them. CDR3 coding DNA: TGTGCCAGCAGCTTAGCCGCTAGCGCTTACGAGCAGTACTTC. It specifies CASSLAASAYEQYF.

The rearrangement uses TRBV5-1 and TRBJ1-1; D perhaps matches TRBD1 (6 bases). CDR1 SGHRS and CDR2 YFSETQ come from the germline V gene. This CDR3 spans 14 amino acids. Deletions cut 4 bases from V and 1 base from J, with 11 bases between. The CDR3 nucleotides read TGCGCCAGCAGCGCACGACAGGCGAACACTGAAGCTTTCTTT. Translated, it gives CASSARQANTEAFF.

This chain joins TRBV5-1 and TRBJ2-2, with 11 bases that match TRBD2. J lost 6 bases, V lost 0 bases, and 4 bases had no gene match. CDR3 length equals 16 residues. Germline V gives CDR1 SGHRS, CDR2 YFSETQ. CDR3 in amino acids: CASSLELAGGSGELFF. The CDR3 bases are TGCGCCAGCAGCTTGGAGCTAGCGGGAGGTTCCGGGGAGCTGTTTTTT.

CDR3 amino acids: CASSLGPAQTLTDTQYF. CDR3 bases: TGCGCCAGCAGCCTCGGCCCAGCGCAGACCCTCACAGATACGCAGTATTTT. This chain connects TRBV4-1 to TRBJ2-3; D uncertain. V lost 4 bases, J lost 2 bases, and 19 bases lay in between. Germline V gene sequence: CDR1 MGHRA, CDR2 YSYEKL. This CDR3 region has 17 residues.

The chain uses TRBV11-2 and TRBJ1-4; D is uncertain. Looked up from germline, CDR1 is SGHAT and CDR2 is FQNNGV. This CDR3 spans 17 amino acids. V gave up 2 bases and J gave up 0 bases, with 13 bases separating them. CDR3 amino acids: CASSLSGRGATNEKLFF. CDR3 DNA: TGTGCCAGCAGCTTATCCGGTCGGGGTGCAACTAATGAAAAACTGTTTTTT. The whole variable domain, remainder taken from reference TRBV11-2 and TRBJ1-4, is EAGVAQSPRYKIIEKRQSVAFWCNPISGHATLYWYQQILGQGPKLLIQFQNNGVVDDSQLPKDRFSAERLKGVDSTLKIQPAKLEDSAVYLCASSLSGRGATNEKLFFGSGTQLSVL.

The rearrangement uses TRBV28 and TRBJ2-5, with 11 bases that match TRBD2. This CDR3 is 15 amino acids long. The ends lost 8 bases at V and 5 bases at J; junction bases unmatched: 10. Germline-derived CDR1 and CDR2 are MDHEN and SYDVKM. The CDR3 is CASWSSGRAGETQYF. DNA for the CDR3: TGTGCCAGCTGGAGTAGCGGGAGGGCCGGTGAGACCCAGTACTTC.

The chain carries TRBV7-9 and TRBJ1-2; 7 bases are a match to TRBD1. CDR1 and CDR2 from the germline V gene are SEHNR and FQNEAQ (reference sequence). The CDR3 has 13 residues. V dropped 5 bases and J dropped 2; count of bases not matched to a gene: 2. This CDR3 reads CASSPTGNYGYTF. For the CDR3, the DNA is TGTGCCAGCAGCCCGACAGGGAACTATGGCTACACCTTC.